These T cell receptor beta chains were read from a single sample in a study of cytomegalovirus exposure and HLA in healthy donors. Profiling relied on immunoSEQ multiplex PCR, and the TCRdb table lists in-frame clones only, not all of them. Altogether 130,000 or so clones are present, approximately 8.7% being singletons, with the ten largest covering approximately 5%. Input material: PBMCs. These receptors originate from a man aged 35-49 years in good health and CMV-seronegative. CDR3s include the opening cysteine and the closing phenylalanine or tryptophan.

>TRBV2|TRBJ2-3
CVAGSTDTQYF
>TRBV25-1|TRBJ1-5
CASSPGDRQWNQPQHF
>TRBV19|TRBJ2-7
CASSITRGEQYF
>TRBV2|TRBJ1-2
CASSAGIGYTF
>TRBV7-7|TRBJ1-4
CASSKDKEGKLFF
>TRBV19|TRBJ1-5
CASSIWGRQGNQPQHF
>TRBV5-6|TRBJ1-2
CASSFTGDGRDGYTF
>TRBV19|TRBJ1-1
CASYSGWTEAFF
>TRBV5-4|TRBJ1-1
CASSLQSSMNTEAFF
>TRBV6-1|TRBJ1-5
CASSDREAQPQHF
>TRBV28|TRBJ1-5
CASSLRQSNQPQHF
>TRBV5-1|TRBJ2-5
CASAGTGDRETQYF
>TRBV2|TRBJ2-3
CASGRGIGTDTQYF
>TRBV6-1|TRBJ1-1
CASSWGRTEAFF
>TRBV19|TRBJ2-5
CASSPDPGGWETQYF
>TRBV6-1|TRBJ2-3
CASSAGTGGGDTQYF
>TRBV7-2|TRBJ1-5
CASTSGREEPQHF
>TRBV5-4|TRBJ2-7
CASSDRDRGYEQYF
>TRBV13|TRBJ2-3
CASSYYTDTQYF
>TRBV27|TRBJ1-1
CASSFPGGTEAFF
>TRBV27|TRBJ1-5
CASSLSQGGPQHF
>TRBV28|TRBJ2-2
CASSPPGGLTGELFF
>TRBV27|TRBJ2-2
CASSLLGAGELFF
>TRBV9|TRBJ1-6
CASSESPSPNSPLHF
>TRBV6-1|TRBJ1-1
CASSEPRVGTEAFF
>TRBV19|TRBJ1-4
CASSRGRNEKLFF
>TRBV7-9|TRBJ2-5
CASSNLLKAGGLRETQYF
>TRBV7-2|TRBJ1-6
CASSLDGNSPLHF
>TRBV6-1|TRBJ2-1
CASSEPGQGPYNEQFF
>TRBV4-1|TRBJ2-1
CASSQDKTGPYNEQFF
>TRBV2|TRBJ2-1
CASSEDRGLNEQFF
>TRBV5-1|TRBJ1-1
CASGQGARTEAFF
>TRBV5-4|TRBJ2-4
CASSLRGRNIQYF
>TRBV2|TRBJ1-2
CASRDGPRGGYTF
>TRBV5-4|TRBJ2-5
CASSLRGFQETQYF
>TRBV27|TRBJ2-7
CASGGLAYEQYF
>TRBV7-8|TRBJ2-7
CASSLTSGNNEQYF
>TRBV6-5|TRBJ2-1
CASSSGTGGLNEQFF
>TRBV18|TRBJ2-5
CASSPAGNQETQYF
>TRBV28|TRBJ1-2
CASSFPGQNYGYTF
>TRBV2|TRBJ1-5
CASSRDLVEPQHF
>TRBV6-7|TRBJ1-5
CATFPSTGGKWNQPQHF
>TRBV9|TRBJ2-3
CASSGGPADTQYF
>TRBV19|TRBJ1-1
CASSGRGTEAFF
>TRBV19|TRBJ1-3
CASSIGTDGNTIYF
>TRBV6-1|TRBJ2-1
CASSEGGGGRNEQFF
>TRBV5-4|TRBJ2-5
CASSQDTYQETQYF
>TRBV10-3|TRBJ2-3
CAISGLAGGVDTQYF
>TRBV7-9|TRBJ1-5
CASSKDSPNQPQHF
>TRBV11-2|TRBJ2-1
CASSLRGVSMIDEQFF
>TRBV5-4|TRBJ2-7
CASSLAPGLDPSRGQYF
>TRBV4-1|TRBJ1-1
CASSQHISRDTEAFF
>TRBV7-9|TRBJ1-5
CASSRTGTGQPQHF
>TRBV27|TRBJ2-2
CASRILSETGELFF
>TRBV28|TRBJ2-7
CASSPPGYEQYF
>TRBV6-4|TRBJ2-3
CASSLSAGTSGADTQYF
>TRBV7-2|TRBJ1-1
CASSGRAWGSEAFF
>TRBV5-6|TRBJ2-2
CASRPRVNTGELFF
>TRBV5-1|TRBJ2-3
CASSLGLAALRDTQYF